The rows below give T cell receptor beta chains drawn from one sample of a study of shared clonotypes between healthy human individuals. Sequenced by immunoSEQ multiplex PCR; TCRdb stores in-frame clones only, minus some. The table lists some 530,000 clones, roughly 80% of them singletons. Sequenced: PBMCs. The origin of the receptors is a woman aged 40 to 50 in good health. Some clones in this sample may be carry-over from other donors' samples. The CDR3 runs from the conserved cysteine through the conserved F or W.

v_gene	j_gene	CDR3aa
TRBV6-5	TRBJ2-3	CASSYVQADTQYF
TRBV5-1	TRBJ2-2	CASSRGDRNTGELFF
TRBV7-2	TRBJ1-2	CASSLGTGGDYGYTF
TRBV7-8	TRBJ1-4	CASSFIRVAVGNEKLFF
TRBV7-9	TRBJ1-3	CASSPGWTSSGNTIYF
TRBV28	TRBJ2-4	CASSEYQGFGNIQYF
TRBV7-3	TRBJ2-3	CASSFSSGRSDTQYF
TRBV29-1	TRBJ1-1	CSARGGALNTEAFF
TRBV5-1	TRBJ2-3	CASRSTGTDTQYF
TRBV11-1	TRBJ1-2	CASSDGDRASGYTF
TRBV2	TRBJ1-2	CASSQQGGGYTF
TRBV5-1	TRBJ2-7	CATRLAEGGYEQYF
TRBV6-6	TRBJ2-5	CASSTQETQYF
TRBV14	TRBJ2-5	CASSPERGSHQETQYF
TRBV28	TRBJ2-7	CASSLLSSGNYEQYF
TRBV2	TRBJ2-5	CASSGAETQYF
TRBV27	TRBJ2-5	CASSVLGPGRTQYF
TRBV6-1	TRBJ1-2	CASSVDRGGGYTF
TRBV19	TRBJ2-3	CASSIVGGLGDTQYF
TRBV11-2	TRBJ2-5	CASSLGRETQYF
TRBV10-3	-	CASTRDSVTYEQYF
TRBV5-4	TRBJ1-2	CASSSGDRGNYGYTF
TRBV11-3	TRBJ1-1	CASSFGENTEAFF
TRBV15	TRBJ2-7	CATSRVSGAHEQYF
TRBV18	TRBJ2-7	CASSTSGIEYEQYF
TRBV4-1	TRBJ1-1	CASSQPLADRTNTEAFF
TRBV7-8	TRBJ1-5	CASSTGGNQPQHF
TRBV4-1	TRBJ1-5	CASSQDRNQPQHF
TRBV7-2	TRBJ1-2	CASSLGQGANYGYTF
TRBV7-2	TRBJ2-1	CASSPGSGRAGNEQFF
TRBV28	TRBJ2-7	CASSPPERGLYF
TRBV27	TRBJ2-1	CASTWERESSYNEQFF
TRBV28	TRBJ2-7	CASSPLGSQSSYEQYF
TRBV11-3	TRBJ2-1	CASSARQGSHNEQFF
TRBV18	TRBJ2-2	CASSPSRVDTGELFF
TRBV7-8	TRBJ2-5	CASSQDRETQYF
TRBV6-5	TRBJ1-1	CASSLGGTGGEAFF
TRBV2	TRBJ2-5	CASMRDRGETQYF
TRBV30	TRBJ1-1	CAWRDITEAFF
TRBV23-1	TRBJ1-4	CASSQSQRDSGSEKLFF
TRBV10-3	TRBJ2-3	CAIETREGPQGTQYF
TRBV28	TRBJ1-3	CASRGGPNTIYF
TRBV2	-	CASSGDRASSYEQYF
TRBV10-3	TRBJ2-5	CAISGTFGQETQYF
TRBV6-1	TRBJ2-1	CASSIFQGGSNEQFF
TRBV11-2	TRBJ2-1	CASSSIAGSYNEQFF
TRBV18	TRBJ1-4	CASSRDRADEKLFF
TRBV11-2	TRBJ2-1	CASSNRPVTYNEQFF
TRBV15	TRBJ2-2	CATSRDLAAGELFF